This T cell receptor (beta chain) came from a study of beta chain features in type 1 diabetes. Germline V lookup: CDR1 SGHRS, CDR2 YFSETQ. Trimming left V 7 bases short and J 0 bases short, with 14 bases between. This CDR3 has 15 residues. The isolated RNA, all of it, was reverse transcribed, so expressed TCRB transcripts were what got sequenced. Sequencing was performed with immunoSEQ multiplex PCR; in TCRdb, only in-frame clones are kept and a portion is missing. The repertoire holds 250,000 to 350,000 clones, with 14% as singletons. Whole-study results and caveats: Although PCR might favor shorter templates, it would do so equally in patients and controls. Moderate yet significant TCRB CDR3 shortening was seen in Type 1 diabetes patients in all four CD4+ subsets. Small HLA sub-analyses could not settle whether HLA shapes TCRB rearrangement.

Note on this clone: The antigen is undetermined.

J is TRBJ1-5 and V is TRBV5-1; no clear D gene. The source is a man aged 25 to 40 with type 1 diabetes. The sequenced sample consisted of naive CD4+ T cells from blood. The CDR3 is CASRLVADSNQPQHF. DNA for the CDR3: TGCGCCAGCCGACTTGTGGCGGATAGCAATCAGCCCCAGCATTTT.